This T cell receptor beta chain comes out of a study of OX40 agonist ivuxolimab in advanced cancers. The protocol was immunoSEQ multiplex PCR, while the TCRdb copy is restricted to in-frame clones and leaves out a portion. The sample contains approximately 82,000 clones, over 75% of which appear only once. The CDR3 extends over 13 amino acids. Germline values: CDR1 GTSNPN, CDR2 SVGIG (reference sequence). J lost 6 bases, V lost 3 bases, and 6 bases had no gene match. The sequence came from an adult with an advanced solid tumor such as melanoma, head and neck, liver or kidney cancer. The source material was CD4+ or CD8+ T cells sorted from blood, sampled in a trial of the OX40 agonist ivuxolimab. V usage is TRBV30 and J usage is TRBJ1-1; 8 bases align to TRBD1. In nucleotides, the CDR3 is TGTGCCTGGAGATTTTGGGACAGGCCTGAAGCTTTCTTT. Translating gives CAWRFWDRPEAFF.